This entry describes one T cell receptor beta chain. Its antigen is not known. This specimen belongs to a study of cytotoxic CD8 clonotypes in ibrutinib-treated CLL. Study information: Among the samples, the mean was roughly 260,000 productive templates and about 94,000 productive rearrangements.

V was pared by 6 bases and J by 5 bases, with 16 bases of the junction left unmatched. CDR1 is ENHRY, CDR2 SYGVKD, per germline. This CDR3 spans 18 amino acids. The protocol was immunoSEQ multiplex PCR, while the TCRdb copy is restricted to in-frame clones and leaves out a portion. The sample lists about 68,000 clones, about 63% occurring once. Study findings and constraints: Public clonotypes were rare and shrank or held steady on treatment. While tracking circulating CD8+ T-cell counts, baseline clonality exceeded that of age-matched healthy donors. Clonality went higher at ibrutinib response and then dropped back toward baseline at progression.

The genes are TRBV10-3 and TRBJ2-2; 9 nucleotides match TRBD1. The receptor comes from a human donor with chronic lymphocytic leukemia. The sample consisted of PBMCs, taken after 12 months of ibrutinib treatment. CDR3 sequence reads: CAISRGGTGRMTTGELFF. The CDR3 DNA reads TGTGCCATCAGCCGCGGTGGGACAGGGAGGATGACGACCGGGGAGCTGTTTTTT.